This section outlines one T cell receptor (beta chain) sequence together with its context. The sample comes from a study of T cell repertoires in ileal Crohn's disease. From germline, CDR1 is MRHNA and CDR2 SNTAGT. This CDR3 is built from 15 residues. V dropped 3 bases and J dropped 4 bases, with 13 bases sitting between them. Sequenced by immunoSEQ multiplex PCR; TCRdb stores in-frame clones only, minus some. Of 9,500 to 13,000 clones listed, about three quarters are singletons. The chain uses TRBV6-4 and TRBJ2-1, with a weak D call TRBD2 (5 bases). The sample was ileal tissue. The sequence was obtained from an adult with Crohn's disease. The CDR3 region has the DNA TGTGCCAGCAGTGAGGCCAGCGGAGCATACAATGAGCAGTTCTTC. Encoded protein: CASSEASGAYNEQFF.